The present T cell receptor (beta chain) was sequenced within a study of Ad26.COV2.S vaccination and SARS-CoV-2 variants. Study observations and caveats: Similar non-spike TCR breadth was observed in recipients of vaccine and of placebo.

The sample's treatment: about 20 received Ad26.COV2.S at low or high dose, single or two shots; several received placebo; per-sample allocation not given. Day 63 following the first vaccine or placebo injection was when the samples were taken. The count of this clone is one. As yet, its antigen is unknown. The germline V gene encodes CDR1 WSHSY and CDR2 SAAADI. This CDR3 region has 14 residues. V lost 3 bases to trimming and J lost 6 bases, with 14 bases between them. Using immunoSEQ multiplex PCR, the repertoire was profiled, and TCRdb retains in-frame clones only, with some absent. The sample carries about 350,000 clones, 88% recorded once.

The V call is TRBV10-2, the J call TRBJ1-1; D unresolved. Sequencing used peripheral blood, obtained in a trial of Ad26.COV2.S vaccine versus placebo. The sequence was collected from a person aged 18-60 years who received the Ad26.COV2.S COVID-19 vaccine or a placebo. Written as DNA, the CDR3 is TGCGCCAGCAGTGAAAGCTCGGCAGCTTCTGAAGCTTTCTTT. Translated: CASSESSAASEAFF.